The present entry profiles one TCR beta chain with its context. This specimen comes from a study of cytomegalovirus exposure and HLA in healthy donors. V dropped 2 bases and J dropped 8 bases, with 15 bases sitting between them. Germline V CDR1 and CDR2: MGHDK, SYGVNS. The CDR3 spans 15 residues. Repertoires were generated with immunoSEQ multiplex PCR, while TCRdb's copy carries only in-frame clones and drops some. The sample has nearly 200,000 clones, 84% seen once; the top ten hold around an eighth. Sequencing was carried out using PBMCs. This TCR came from a woman aged 25 to 39 in good health and CMV-seropositive. The V call is TRBV25-1, the J call TRBJ2-2, with D possibly TRBD1 on 5 matching bases. CDR3 DNA sequence: TGTGCCAGCAGTGAAAGGGCAGGGCAGGGTGGGGAGCTGTTTTTT. The encoded protein is CASSERAGQGGELFF.